This T cell receptor (beta chain) was sequenced for a study of blood T cell repertoires in COVID-19. Across the study: From the United States, Italy and Spain came samples of acute and convalescent COVID-19. Sources were T cells, B-cell-depleted T cells, or PBMCs; the material itself was cDNA or gDNA.

CDR1 and CDR2 (germline): MNHEY, SVGAGI. J gave up 5 bases and V 3 bases, and 9 bases lay outside the gene matches. This CDR3 spans 15 amino acids. Source study methods: Reference gene primer amplification gave estimated nucleated cell counts. Profiling relied on immunoSEQ multiplex PCR, and the TCRdb table lists in-frame clones only, not all of them. V and J calls and clone size are as listed in that table; D and trimming were resolved from the DNA. The data hold about 160,000 clones, with 89% observed a single time. The clonotype originates from a man aged 55-75 years with acute or convalescent COVID-19. V and J are TRBV6-5 and TRBJ1-1; 7 bases fit TRBD1. The specimen sequenced was peripheral blood. CDR3 sequence (DNA): TGTGCCAGCAGTTATGCGACAGGGCTTCGGACTGAAGCTTTCTTT. It specifies CASSYATGLRTEAFF.